The clone carrying this TCR beta chain was picked up one time. Its cognate antigen is unknown. This specimen comes from a study of identifying expanded T cells in peripheral blood. Study outcomes and limitations: Clone count variance between two-week samples rose with total template count. Technical replicates showed about 1.1 changed clones; approximately 2 weeks approximately 15; four weeks 19.

The repertoire was sequenced with immunoSEQ multiplex PCR; TCRdb's copy has only in-frame clones and lacks some. This table has 75,000 to 95,000 clones, about 87% appearing once. This receptor was obtained from a person aged 18 to 70 in good health. The sample consisted of blood.

The CDR3 DNA follows: TGTGCCTGGGACCTGTACAGGGGCGACTCCTATGGCTACACCTTC. Protein sequence: CAWDLYRGDSYGYTF. The rearrangement uses TRBV30 and TRBJ1-2; TRBD1 agrees at 7 bases. V was clipped by 5 bases and J by 4 bases; unmatched bases: 13. This CDR3 comprises 15 residues. The germline V gene has CDR1 GTSNPN and CDR2 SVGIG (reference sequence).